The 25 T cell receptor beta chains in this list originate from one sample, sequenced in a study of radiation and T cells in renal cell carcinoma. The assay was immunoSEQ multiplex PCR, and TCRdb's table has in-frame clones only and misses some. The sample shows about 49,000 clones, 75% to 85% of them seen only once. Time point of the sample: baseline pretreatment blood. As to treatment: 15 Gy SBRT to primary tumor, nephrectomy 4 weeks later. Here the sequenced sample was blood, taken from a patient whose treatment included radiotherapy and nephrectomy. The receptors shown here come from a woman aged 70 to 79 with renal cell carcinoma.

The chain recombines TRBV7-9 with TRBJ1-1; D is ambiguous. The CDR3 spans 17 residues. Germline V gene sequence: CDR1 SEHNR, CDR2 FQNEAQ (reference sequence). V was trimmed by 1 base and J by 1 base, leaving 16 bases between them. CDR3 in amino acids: CASSLGLYWTGNTEAFF. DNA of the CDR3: TGTGCCAGCAGCTTAGGTCTCTATTGGACGGGGAACACTGAAGCTTTCTTT. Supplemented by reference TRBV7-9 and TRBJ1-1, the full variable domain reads DTGVSQNPRHKITKRGQNVTFRCDPISEHNRLYWYRQTLGQGPEFLTYFQNEAQLEKSRLLSDRFSAERPKGSFSTLEIQRTEQGDSAMYLCASSLGLYWTGNTEAFFGQGTRLTVV.

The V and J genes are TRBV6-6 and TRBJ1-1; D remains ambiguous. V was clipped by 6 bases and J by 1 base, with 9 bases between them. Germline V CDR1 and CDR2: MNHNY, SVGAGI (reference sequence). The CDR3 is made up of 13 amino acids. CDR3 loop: CASRGGRNTEAFF. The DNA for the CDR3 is TGTGCCAGCAGGGGTGGAAGGAACACTGAAGCTTTCTTT.

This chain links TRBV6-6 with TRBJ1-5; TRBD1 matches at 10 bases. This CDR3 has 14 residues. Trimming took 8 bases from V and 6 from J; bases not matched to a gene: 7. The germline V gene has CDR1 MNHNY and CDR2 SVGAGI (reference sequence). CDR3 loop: CASVGTGEAQPQHF. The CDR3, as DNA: TGTGCCAGCGTTGGGACAGGGGAGGCTCAGCCCCAGCATTTT.

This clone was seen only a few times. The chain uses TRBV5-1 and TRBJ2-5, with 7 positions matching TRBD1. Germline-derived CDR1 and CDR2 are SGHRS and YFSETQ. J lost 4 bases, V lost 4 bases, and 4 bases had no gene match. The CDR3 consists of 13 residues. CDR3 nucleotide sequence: TGCGCCAGCAGCATGACAGGGTTAGAGACCCAGTACTTC. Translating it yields CASSMTGLETQYF.

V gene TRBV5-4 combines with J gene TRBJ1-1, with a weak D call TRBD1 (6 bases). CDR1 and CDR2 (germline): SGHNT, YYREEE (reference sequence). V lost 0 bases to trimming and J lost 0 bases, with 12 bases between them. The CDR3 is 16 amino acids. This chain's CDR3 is CASSLANRAMNTEAFF. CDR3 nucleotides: TGTGCCAGCAGCTTGGCCAACAGGGCGATGAACACTGAAGCTTTCTTT.

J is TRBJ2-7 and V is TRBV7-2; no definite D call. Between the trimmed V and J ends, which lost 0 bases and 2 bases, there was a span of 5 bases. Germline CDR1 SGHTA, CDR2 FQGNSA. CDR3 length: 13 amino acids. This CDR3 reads CASSLAVTYEQYF. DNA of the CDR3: TGTGCCAGCAGCTTAGCGGTCACCTACGAGCAGTACTTC.

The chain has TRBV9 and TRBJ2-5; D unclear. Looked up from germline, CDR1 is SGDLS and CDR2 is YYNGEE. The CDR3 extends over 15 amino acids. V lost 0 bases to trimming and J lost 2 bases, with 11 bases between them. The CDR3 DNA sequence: TGTGCCAGCAGCGTAGGGAACGTGGGACAAGAGACCCAGTACTTC. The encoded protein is CASSVGNVGQETQYF.

This CDR3 reads CASSGDSGNYGYTF. The CDR3 region has the DNA TGTGCCAGCTCAGGGGACAGTGGGAACTATGGCTACACCTTC. The V call is TRBV18, the J call TRBJ1-2, with 7 nucleotides matching TRBD1. This CDR3 region has 14 residues. V lost 5 bases to trimming and J lost 2 bases; unmatched junction nucleotides: 5. Germline V lookup: CDR1 KGHSH, CDR2 LQKENI.

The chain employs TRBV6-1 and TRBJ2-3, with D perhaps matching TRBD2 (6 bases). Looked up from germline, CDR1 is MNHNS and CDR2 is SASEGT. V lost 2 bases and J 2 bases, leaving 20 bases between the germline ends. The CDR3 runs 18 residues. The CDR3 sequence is CASSERLRLALPTDTQYF. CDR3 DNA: TGTGCCAGCAGTGAAAGATTACGGCTAGCGCTCCCCACAGATACGCAGTATTTT.

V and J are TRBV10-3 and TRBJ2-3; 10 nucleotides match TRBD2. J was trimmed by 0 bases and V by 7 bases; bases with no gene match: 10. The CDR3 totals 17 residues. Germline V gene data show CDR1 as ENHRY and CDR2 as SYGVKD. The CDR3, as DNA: TGTGCCATCAAAGCTAGCGGGGGCAAACTTAGCACAGATACGCAGTATTTT. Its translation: CAIKASGGKLSTDTQYF.

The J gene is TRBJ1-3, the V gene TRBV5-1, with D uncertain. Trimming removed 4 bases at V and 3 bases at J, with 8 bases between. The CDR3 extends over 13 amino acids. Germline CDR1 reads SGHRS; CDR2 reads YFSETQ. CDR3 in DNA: TGCGCCAGCAGCCAGGACGGTGGAAACACCATATATTTT. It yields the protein CASSQDGGNTIYF.

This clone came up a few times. CDR3 nucleotides: TGTGCCAGCCGGGACTCCCAGTACCAAGAGACCCAGTACTTC. This encodes CASRDSQYQETQYF. V is TRBV10-3 and J is TRBJ2-5; the D gene is possibly TRBD2 (6 bases). The germline V and J ends were trimmed by 10 bases and 0 bases, with 15 bases remaining between them. This CDR3 spans 14 amino acids. Germline-derived CDR1 and CDR2 are ENHRY and SYGVKD.

This CDR3 is CASSPGRGQNPQETQYF. The CDR3 bases are TGTGCCAGCAGCCCGGGCCGGGGACAGAACCCCCAAGAGACCCAGTACTTC. The chain combines TRBV7-9 with TRBJ2-5; 7 bases line up with TRBD1. This CDR3 contains 17 residues. The V gene's germline CDR1 is SEHNR and CDR2 FQNEAQ (reference sequence). Trimming removed 5 bases from V and 1 base from J; junction bases left unmatched: 13.

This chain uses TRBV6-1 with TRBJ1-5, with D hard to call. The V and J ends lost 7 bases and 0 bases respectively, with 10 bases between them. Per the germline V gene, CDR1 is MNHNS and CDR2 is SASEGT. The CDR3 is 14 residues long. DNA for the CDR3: TGTGCCAGCACCCTAGACATTAGCAATCAGCCCCAGCATTTT. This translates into CASTLDISNQPQHF.

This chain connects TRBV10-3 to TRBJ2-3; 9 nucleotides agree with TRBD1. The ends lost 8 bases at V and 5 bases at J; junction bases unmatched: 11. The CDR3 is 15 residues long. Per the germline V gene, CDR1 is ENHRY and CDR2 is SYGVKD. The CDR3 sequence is CAIEDRGLRGDTQYF. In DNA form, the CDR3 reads TGTGCCATCGAGGACAGGGGATTGAGAGGAGATACGCAGTATTTT.

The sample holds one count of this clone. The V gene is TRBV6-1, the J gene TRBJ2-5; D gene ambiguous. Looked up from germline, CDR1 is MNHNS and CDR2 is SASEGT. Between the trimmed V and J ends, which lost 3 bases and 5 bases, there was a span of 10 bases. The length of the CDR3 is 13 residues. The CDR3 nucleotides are TGTGCCAGCAGTGATCAGTTACGGGAGACCCAGTACTTC. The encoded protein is CASSDQLRETQYF.

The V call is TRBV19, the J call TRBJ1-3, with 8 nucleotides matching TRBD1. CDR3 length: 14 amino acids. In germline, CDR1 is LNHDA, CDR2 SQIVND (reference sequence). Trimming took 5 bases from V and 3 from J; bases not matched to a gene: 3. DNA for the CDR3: TGTGCCAGTAGTTCAGACAGGGGTGGAAACACCATATATTTT. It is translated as CASSSDRGGNTIYF.

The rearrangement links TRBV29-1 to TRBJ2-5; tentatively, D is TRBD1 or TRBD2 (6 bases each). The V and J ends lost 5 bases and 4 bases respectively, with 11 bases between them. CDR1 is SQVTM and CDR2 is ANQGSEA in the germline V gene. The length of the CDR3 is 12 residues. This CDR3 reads CSVRGVGETQYF. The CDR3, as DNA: TGCAGCGTTAGGGGGGTCGGAGAGACCCAGTACTTC.

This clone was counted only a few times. DNA of the CDR3: TGTGCCAGTAGTGGACAGGGGCTTAGCAATCAGCCCCAGCATTTT. Its translation: CASSGQGLSNQPQHF. The genes are TRBV19 and TRBJ1-5, with TRBD1 identical over 9 bases. The CDR3 is 15 residues long. With 5 bases clipped from V and 0 bases from J, the junction kept 2 bases outside the gene matches. Germline V gives CDR1 LNHDA, CDR2 SQIVND (reference sequence).

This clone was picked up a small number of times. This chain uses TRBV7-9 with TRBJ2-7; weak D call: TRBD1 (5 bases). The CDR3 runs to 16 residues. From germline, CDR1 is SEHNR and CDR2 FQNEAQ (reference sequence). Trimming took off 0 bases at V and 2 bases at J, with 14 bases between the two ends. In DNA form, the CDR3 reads TGTGCCAGCAGCTTAGCTGGTTTACAGGTAGCCTACGAGCAGTACTTC. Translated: CASSLAGLQVAYEQYF.

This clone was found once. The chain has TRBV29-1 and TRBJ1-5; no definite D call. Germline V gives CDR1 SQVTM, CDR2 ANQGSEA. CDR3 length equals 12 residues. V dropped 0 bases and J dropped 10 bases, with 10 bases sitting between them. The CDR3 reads CSVEDPPAPQHF. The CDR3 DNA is TGCAGCGTTGAAGACCCACCCGCCCCCCAGCATTTT.

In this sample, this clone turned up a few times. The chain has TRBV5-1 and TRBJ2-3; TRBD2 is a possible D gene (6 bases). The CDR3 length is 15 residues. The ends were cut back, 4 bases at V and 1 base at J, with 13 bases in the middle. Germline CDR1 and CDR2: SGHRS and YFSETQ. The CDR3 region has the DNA TGCGCCAGCAGCCCCTGGGCTAGCGGCACAGATACGCAGTATTTT. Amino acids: CASSPWASGTDTQYF.

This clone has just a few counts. CDR3 DNA: TGTGCCAGCAGCTTAGTGCCTAGCGGAAAACTGAACACCGGGGAGCTGTTTTTT. It translates to CASSLVPSGKLNTGELFF. This rearrangement joins TRBV7-9 to TRBJ2-2, with TRBD2 identical over 7 bases. CDR3 size: 18 residues. V lost 1 base and J lost 1; bases outside the gene matches: 9. Germline V gene sequence: CDR1 SEHNR, CDR2 FQNEAQ (reference sequence). The whole variable domain, filled in from reference TRBV7-9 and TRBJ2-2, reads DTGVSQNPRHKITKRGQNVTFRCDPISEHNRLYWYRQTLGQGPEFLTYFQNEAQLEKSRLLSDRFSAERPKGSFSTLEIQRTEQGDSAMYLCASSLVPSGKLNTGELFFGEGSRLTVL.

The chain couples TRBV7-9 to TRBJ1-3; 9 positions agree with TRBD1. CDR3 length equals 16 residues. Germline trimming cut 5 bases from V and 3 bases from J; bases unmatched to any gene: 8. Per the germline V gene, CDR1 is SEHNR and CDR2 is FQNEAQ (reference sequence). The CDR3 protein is CASSIQTGGYGNTIYF. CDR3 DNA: TGTGCCAGCAGCATTCAAACAGGGGGCTATGGAAACACCATATATTTT.

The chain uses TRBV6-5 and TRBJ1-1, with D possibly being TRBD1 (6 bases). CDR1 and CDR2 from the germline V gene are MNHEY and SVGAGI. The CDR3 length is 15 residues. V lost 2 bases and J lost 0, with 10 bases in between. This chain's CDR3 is CASSYTGPLNTEAFF. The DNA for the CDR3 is TGTGCCAGCAGTTACACAGGGCCCCTGAACACTGAAGCTTTCTTT.